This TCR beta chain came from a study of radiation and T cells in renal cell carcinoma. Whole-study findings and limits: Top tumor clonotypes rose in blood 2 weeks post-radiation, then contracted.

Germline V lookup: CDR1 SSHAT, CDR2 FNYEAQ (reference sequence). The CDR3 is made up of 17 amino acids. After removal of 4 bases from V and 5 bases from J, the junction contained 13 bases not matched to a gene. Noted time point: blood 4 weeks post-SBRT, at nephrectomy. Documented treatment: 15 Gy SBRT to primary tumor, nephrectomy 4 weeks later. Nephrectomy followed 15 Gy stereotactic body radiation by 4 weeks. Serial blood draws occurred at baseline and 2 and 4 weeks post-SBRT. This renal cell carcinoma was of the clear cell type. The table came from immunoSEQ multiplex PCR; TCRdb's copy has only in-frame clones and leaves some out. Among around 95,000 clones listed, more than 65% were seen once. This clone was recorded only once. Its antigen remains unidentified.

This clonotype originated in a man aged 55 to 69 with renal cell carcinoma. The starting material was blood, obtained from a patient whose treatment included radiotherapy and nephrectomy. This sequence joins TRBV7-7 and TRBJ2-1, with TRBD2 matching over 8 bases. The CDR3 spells CASSSWGPGLGDNEQFF. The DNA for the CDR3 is TGTGCCAGCAGCTCCTGGGGTCCGGGACTAGGGGACAATGAGCAGTTCTTC.